The rows below give T cell receptor beta chains drawn from one sample of a study of T cell responses to AZD1222 COVID-19 vaccine. The assay was immunoSEQ multiplex PCR, and TCRdb's table has in-frame clones only and misses some. Of around 89,000 clones in the sample, approximately 84% are singletons; the top ten hold approximately 10%. The specimen comprised peripheral blood, sampled on day 0 of AZD1222 vaccination. The receptors come from an adult in good health. CDR3s include the opening cysteine and the closing phenylalanine or tryptophan. Fields, in order: D gene, clone size, J gene, V gene, CDR3 protein, CDR3 DNA. The D gene is left open where the match is weak. Rows may omit the clone size; those that give it use once, few, many or a size class.

d_call: .
clone_size: .
j_call: TRBJ1-3
v_call: TRBV5-4
cdr3_aa: CASSSLSGNTIYF
cdr3_nt: TGTGCCAGCAGTAGTCTCTCTGGAAACACCATATATTTT

d_call: .
clone_size: .
j_call: TRBJ2-5
v_call: TRBV10-3
cdr3_aa: CAINSDGRETQYF
cdr3_nt: TGTGCCATCAACTCCGACGGTAGGGAGACCCAGTACTTC

d_call: TRBD1
clone_size: .
j_call: TRBJ2-1
v_call: TRBV7-9
cdr3_aa: CASSGTGGLNNEQFF
cdr3_nt: TGTGCCAGCAGCGGGACAGGGGGCCTAAACAATGAGCAGTTCTTC

d_call: TRBD1
clone_size: .
j_call: TRBJ2-1
v_call: TRBV4-2
cdr3_aa: CASSQDLGQLSSYNEQFF
cdr3_nt: TGTGCCAGCAGCCAAGACTTGGGACAGTTGAGCTCCTACAATGAGCAGTTCTTC

d_call: .
clone_size: .
j_call: TRBJ2-7
v_call: TRBV7-2
cdr3_aa: CASSPVAGLTGEQYF
cdr3_nt: TGTGCCAGCAGCCCAGTAGCCGGATTGACGGGCGAGCAGTACTTC

d_call: .
clone_size: .
j_call: TRBJ2-7
v_call: TRBV5-1
cdr3_aa: CASSLEAHEQYF
cdr3_nt: TGCGCCAGCAGCTTGGAGGCCCACGAGCAGTACTTC

d_call: TRBD2
clone_size: .
j_call: TRBJ2-1
v_call: TRBV6-6
cdr3_aa: CAGLKLAGVVGVF
cdr3_nt: TGTGCCGGACTTAAACTAGCGGGGGTGGTCGGGGTCTTC

d_call: .
clone_size: once
j_call: TRBJ1-1
v_call: TRBV2
cdr3_aa: CASSELGARNTEAFF
cdr3_nt: TGTGCCAGCAGTGAGTTGGGGGCGAGGAACACTGAAGCTTTCTTT

d_call: .
clone_size: .
j_call: TRBJ1-4
v_call: TRBV7-2
cdr3_aa: CASSLDIVTNEKLFF
cdr3_nt: TGTGCCAGCAGCTTAGACATCGTAACTAATGAAAAACTGTTTTTT

d_call: .
clone_size: .
j_call: TRBJ1-3
v_call: TRBV10-3
cdr3_aa: CAAGPQGFRDGSGNTIYF
cdr3_nt: TGTGCCGCGGGACCACAGGGTTTTCGGGACGGTTCTGGAAACACCATATATTTT

d_call: TRBD2
clone_size: once
j_call: TRBJ2-5
v_call: TRBV5-1
cdr3_aa: CASSLSSGGFRETQYF
cdr3_nt: TGCGCCAGCAGCTTGTCTAGCGGGGGGTTCCGTGAGACCCAGTACTTC

d_call: .
clone_size: .
j_call: TRBJ2-4
v_call: TRBV15
cdr3_aa: CATSRGQSLAKNIQYF
cdr3_nt: TGTGCCACCAGCAGAGGACAGTCGTTAGCCAAAAACATTCAGTACTTC

d_call: TRBD1
clone_size: .
j_call: TRBJ1-5
v_call: TRBV4-2
cdr3_aa: CASSLAGGGNQPQHF
cdr3_nt: TGTGCCAGCAGCCTCGCAGGGGGAGGCAATCAGCCCCAGCATTTT

d_call: .
clone_size: few
j_call: TRBJ2-1
v_call: TRBV11-2
cdr3_aa: CASSLADYNEQFF
cdr3_nt: TGTGCCAGCAGCTTAGCAGACTACAATGAGCAGTTCTTC

d_call: TRBD1
clone_size: .
j_call: TRBJ1-2
v_call: TRBV25-1
cdr3_aa: CASSDPGTGAYGYTF
cdr3_nt: TGTGCCAGCAGTGACCCTGGGACAGGGGCCTATGGCTACACCTTC

d_call: .
clone_size: .
j_call: TRBJ1-2
v_call: TRBV2
cdr3_aa: CASSWGSLYGYTF
cdr3_nt: TGTGCCAGCAGTTGGGGGTCTTTATATGGCTACACCTTC

d_call: .
clone_size: .
j_call: TRBJ2-2
v_call: TRBV27
cdr3_aa: CASSLTKTAYLRLFF
cdr3_nt: TGTGCCAGCAGTTTAACTAAGACAGCGTACTTACGTCTGTTTTTT